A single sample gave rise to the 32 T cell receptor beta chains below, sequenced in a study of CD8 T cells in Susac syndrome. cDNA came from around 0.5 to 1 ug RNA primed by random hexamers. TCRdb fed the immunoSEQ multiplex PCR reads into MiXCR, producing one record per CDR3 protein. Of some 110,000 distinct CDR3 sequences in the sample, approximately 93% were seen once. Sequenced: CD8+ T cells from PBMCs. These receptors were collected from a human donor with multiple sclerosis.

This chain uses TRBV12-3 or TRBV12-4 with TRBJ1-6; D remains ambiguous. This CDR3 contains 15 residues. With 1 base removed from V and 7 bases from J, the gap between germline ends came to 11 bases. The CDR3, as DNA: TGTGCCAGCAGTTTAGGGGTATACGGGAATTCACCCCTCCACTTT. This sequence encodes CASSLGVYGNSPLHF.

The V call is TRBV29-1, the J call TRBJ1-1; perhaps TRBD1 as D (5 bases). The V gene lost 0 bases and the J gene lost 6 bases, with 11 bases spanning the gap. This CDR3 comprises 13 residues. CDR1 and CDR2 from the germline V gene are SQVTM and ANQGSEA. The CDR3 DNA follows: TGCAGCGTTGAAGATGGGGAGGGGCCTGAAGCTTTCTTT. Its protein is CSVEDGEGPEAFF.

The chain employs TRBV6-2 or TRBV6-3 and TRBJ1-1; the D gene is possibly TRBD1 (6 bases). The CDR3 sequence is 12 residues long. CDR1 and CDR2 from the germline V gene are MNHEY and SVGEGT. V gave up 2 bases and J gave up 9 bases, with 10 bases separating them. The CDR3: CASSYDRLKAFF. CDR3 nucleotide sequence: TGTGCCAGCAGTTACGACAGGCTCAAAGCTTTCTTT.

The CDR3: CASSYTLPGSRGTDTQYF. DNA for the CDR3: TGTGCCAGCAGTTACACGTTACCGGGATCCCGAGGCACAGATACGCAGTATTTT. V gene TRBV6-5 combines with J gene TRBJ2-3; a weak D match, TRBD2 (5 bases). The CDR3 length is 18 residues. Trimming removed 2 bases from V and 1 base from J, with 19 bases in between. Germline loops: CDR1 MNHEY, CDR2 SVGAGI.

The CDR3 protein is CASSPVGGGGYNEQFF. CDR3 nucleotide sequence: TGTGCCAGCAGCCCCGTCGGGGGAGGAGGGTACAATGAGCAGTTCTTC. V usage is TRBV7-3 and J usage is TRBJ2-1, with D perhaps TRBD2 (6 bases). The length of the CDR3 is 16 residues. V lost 5 bases to trimming and J lost 4 bases, with 18 bases between them. Germline V lookup: CDR1 SGHTA, CDR2 FQGTGA.

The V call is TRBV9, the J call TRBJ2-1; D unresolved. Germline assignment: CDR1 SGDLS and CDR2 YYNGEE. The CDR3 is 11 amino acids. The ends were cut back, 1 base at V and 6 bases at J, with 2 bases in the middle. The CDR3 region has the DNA TGTGCCAGCAGCGTAAGCAATGAGCAGTTCTTC. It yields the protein CASSVSNEQFF. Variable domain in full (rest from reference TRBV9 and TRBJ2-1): DSGVTQTPKHLITATGQRVTLRCSPRSGDLSVYWYQQSLDQGLQFLIQYYNGEERAKGNILERFSAQQFPDLHSELNLSSLELGDSALYFCASSVSNEQFFGPGTRLTVL.

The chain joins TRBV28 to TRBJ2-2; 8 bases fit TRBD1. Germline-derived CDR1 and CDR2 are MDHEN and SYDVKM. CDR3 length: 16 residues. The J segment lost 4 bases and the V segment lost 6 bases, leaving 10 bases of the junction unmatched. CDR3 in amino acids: CASSVIQGAGTGELFF. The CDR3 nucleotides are TGTGCCAGCAGCGTAATTCAGGGGGCCGGCACCGGGGAGCTGTTTTTT.

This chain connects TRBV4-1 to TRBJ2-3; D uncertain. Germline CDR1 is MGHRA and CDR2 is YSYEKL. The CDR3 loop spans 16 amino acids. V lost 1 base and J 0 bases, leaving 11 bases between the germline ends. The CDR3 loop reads CASSQVMASSTDTQYF. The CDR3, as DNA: TGCGCCAGCAGCCAAGTCATGGCGTCTAGCACAGATACGCAGTATTTT.

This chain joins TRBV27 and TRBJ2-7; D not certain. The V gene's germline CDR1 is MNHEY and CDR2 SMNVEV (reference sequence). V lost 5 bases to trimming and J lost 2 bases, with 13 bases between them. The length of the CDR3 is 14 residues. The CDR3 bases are TGTGCCAGCAGTCCCCGAATGAGGCCCTACGAGCAGTACTTC. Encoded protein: CASSPRMRPYEQYF.

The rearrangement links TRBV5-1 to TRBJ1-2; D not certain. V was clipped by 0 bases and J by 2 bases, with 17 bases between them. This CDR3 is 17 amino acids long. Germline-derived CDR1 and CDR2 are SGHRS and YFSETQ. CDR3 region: CASSLARVEDPNYGYTF. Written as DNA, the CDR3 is TGCGCCAGCAGCTTGGCCCGCGTGGAGGACCCAAACTATGGCTACACCTTC.

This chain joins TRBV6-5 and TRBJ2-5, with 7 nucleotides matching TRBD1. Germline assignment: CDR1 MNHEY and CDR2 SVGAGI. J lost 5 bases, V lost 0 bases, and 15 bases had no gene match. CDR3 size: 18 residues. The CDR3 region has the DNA TGTGCCAGCAGTTACTCGATACCCGCGACAGGGCCGGAGGAGACCCAGTACTTC. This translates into CASSYSIPATGPEETQYF.

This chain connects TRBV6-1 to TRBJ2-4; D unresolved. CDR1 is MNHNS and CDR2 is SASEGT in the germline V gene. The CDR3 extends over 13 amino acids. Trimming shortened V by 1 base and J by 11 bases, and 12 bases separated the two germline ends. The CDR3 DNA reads TGTGCCAGCAGTGAAGTGATAGAGGTCGTTCAGTACTTC. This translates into CASSEVIEVVQYF.

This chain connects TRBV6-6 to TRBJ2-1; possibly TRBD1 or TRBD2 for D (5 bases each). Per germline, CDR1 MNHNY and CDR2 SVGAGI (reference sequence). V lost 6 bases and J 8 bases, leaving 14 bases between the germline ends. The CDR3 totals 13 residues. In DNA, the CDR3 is TGTGCCAGCAGCCCGGGGACCTCCCATGAGCAGTTCTTC. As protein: CASSPGTSHEQFF.

CDR3 sequence reads: CATSREGHSGANVLTF. The CDR3 DNA follows: TGTGCCACCAGCAGAGAGGGCCACTCTGGGGCCAACGTCCTGACTTTC. V usage is TRBV15 and J usage is TRBJ2-6; D gene uncertain. Germline V gives CDR1 LNHNV, CDR2 YYDKDF (reference sequence). Trimming removed 0 bases at V and 0 bases at J, with 6 bases between. The CDR3 sequence is 16 residues long. Full variable domain (remainder filled in from reference TRBV15 and TRBJ2-6): DAMVIQNPRYQVTQFGKPVTLSCSQTLNHNVMYWYQQKSSQAPKLLFHYYDKDFNNEADTPDNFQSRRPNTSFCFLDIRSPGLGDTAMYLCATSREGHSGANVLTFGAGSRLTVL.

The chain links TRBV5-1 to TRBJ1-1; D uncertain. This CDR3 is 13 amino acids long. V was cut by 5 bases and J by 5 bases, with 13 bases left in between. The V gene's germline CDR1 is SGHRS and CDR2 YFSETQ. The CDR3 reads CASREGSITEAFF. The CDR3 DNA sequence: TGCGCCAGCAGAGAAGGGTCGATAACTGAAGCTTTCTTT.

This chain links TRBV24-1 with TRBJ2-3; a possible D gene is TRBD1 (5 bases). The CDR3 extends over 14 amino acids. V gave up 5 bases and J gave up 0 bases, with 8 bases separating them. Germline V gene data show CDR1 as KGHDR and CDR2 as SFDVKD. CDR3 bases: TGTGCCACCAGTGGACAGCGAAGCACAGATACGCAGTATTTT. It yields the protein CATSGQRSTDTQYF.

The CDR3 bases are TGTGCCAGCAGGGCAGACAGGGTGAGGGAGCCCCAGCATTTT. This gives the protein CASRADRVREPQHF. This chain uses TRBV28 with TRBJ1-5, with TRBD1 matching over 7 bases. The CDR3 loop spans 14 amino acids. Germline-derived CDR1 and CDR2 are MDHEN and SYDVKM. Germline trimming cut 6 bases from V and 8 bases from J; bases unmatched to any gene: 10.

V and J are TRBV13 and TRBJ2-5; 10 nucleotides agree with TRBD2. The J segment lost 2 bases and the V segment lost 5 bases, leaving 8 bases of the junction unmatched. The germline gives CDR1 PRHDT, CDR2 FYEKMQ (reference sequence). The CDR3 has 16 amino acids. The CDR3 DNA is TGTGCCAGCAGCCCGAGGGTAGCGGGGGGTCAAGAGACCCAGTACTTC. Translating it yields CASSPRVAGGQETQYF.

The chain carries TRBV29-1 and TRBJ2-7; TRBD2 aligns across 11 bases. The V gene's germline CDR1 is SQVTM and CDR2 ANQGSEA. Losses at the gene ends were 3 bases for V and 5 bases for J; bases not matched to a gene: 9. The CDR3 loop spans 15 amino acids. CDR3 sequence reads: CSVESLGLADHEQYF. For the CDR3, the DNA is TGCAGCGTTGAGTCCTTGGGACTAGCGGACCACGAGCAGTACTTC.

This CDR3 is CASTQGGATNYGYTF. DNA of the CDR3: TGTGCCAGCACCCAGGGAGGGGCTACTAACTATGGCTACACCTTC. This chain connects TRBV27 to TRBJ1-2; D is possibly TRBD1 (5 bases). Looked up from germline, CDR1 is MNHEY and CDR2 is SMNVEV (reference sequence). Trimming left V 7 bases short and J 0 bases short, with 15 bases between. The CDR3 has 15 amino acids.

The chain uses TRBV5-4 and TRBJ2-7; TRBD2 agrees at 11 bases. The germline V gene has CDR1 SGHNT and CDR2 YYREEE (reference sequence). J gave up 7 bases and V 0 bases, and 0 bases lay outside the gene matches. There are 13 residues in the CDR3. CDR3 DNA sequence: TGTGCCAGCAGCTTGGGACTAGCGGGGGAGCAGTACGTC. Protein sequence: CASSLGLAGEQYV.

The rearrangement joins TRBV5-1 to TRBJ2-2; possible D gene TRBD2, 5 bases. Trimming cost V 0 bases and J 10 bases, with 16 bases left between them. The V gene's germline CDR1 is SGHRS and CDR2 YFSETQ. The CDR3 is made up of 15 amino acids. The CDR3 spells CASSLDLAVREELFF. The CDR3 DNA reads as TGCGCCAGCAGCTTGGATTTGGCAGTTCGGGAGGAGCTGTTTTTT.

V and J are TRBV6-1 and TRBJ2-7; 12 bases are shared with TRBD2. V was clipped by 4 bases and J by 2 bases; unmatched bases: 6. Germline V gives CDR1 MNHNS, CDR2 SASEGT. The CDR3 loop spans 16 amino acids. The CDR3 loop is CASSAPRLAGAYEQYF. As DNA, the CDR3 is TGTGCCAGCAGTGCGCCACGACTAGCGGGGGCCTACGAGCAGTACTTC.

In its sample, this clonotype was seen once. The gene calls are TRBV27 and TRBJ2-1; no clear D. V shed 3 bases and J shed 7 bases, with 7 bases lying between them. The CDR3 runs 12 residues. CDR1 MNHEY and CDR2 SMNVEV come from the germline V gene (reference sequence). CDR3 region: CASSFHGNEQFF. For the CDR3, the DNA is TGTGCCAGCAGTTTTCACGGGAATGAGCAGTTCTTC.

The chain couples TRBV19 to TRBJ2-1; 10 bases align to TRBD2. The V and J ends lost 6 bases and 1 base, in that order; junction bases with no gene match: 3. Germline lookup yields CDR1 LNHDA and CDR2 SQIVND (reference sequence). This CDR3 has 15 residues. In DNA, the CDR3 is TGTGCCAGTAGCCAGCGGGGGGGGTCCTACAATGAGCAGTTCTTC. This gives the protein CASSQRGGSYNEQFF. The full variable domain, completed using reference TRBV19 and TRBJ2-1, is DGGITQSPKYLFRKEGQNVTLSCEQNLNHDAMYWYRQDPGQGLRLIYYSQIVNDFQKGDIAEGYSVSREKKESFPLTVTSAQKNPTAFYLCASSQRGGSYNEQFFGPGTRLTVL.

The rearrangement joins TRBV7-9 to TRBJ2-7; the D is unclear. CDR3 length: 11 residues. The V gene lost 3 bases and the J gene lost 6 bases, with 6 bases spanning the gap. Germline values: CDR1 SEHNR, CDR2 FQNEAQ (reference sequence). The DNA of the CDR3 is TGTGCCAGCAGCTTTGGGCGCGAGCAGTACTTC. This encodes CASSFGREQYF.

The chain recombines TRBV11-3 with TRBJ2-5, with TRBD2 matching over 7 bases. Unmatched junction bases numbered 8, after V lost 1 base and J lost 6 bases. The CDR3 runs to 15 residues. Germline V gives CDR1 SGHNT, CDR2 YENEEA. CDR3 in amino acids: CASSLAGRERKTQYF. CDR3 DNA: TGTGCCAGCAGCTTAGCAGGGCGGGAGAGGAAGACCCAGTACTTC. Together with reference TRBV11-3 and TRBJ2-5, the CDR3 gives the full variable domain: EAGVVQSPRYKIIEKKQPVAFWCNPISGHNTLYWYLQNLGQGPELLIRYENEEAVDDSQLPKDRFSAERLKGVDSTLKIQPAELGDSAVYLCASSLAGRERKTQYFGPGTRLLVL.

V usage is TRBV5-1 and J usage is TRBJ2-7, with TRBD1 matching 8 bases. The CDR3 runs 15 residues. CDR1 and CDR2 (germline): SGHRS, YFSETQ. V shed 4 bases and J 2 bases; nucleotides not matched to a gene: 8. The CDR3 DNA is TGCGCCAGCAGCCTCGACAGGGGATTGCCCTACGAGCAGTACTTC. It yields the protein CASSLDRGLPYEQYF.

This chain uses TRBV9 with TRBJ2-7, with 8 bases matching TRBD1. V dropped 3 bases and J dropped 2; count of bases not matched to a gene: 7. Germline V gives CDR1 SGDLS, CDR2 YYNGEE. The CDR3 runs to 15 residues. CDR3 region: CASSEGSGGTYEQYF. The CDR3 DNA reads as TGTGCCAGCAGCGAGGGCTCAGGGGGCACCTACGAGCAGTACTTC.

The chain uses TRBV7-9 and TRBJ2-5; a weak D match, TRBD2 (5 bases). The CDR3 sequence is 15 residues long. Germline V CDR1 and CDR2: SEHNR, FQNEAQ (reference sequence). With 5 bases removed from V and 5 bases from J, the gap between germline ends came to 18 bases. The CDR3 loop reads CASSRLSSHGETQYF. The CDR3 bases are TGTGCCAGCAGCAGACTATCTTCCCACGGGGAGACCCAGTACTTC.

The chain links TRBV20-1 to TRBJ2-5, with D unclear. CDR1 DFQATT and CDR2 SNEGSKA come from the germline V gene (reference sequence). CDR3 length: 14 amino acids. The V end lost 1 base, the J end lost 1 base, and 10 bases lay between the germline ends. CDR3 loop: CSARGPGTQETQYF. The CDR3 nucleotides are TGCAGTGCTAGAGGACCGGGTACCCAAGAGACCCAGTACTTC.

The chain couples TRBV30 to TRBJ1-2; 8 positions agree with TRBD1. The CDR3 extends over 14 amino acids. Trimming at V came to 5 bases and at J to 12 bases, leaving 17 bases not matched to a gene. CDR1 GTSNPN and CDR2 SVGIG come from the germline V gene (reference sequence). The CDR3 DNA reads TGTGCCTGGGGTAGGACAGGGCAGATCGGCTGGGACACCTTC. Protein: CAWGRTGQIGWDTF.